This T cell receptor (beta chain) appears in the sequencing data of a study of beta chain features in type 1 diabetes. For the study at large: All samples combined gave about 100 million sorted cells for examination. Findings and caveats of the study: For type 1 diabetes patients, VDJ junctions showed fewer insertions and more deletions.

The germline V gene has CDR1 SNHLY and CDR2 FYNNEI. With 6 bases clipped from V and 3 bases from J, the junction kept 5 bases outside the gene matches. The length of the CDR3 is 14 residues. Remarks on this clone: Antigen: not known.

Sequencing targeted expressed TCRB transcripts, as all isolated RNA had been reverse transcribed. TCRdb keeps only in-frame clones here, not all; method: immunoSEQ multiplex PCR. Of around 340,000 clones in the sample, about 20% were seen once. It was one heparinised blood draw, averaging around 110 mL, that each donor gave. The source material was naive CD4+ T cells from blood. The sequence was obtained from a woman younger than 35 in good health. The gene calls are TRBV2 and TRBJ2-3; 8 bases align to TRBD1. In DNA form, the CDR3 reads TGTGCCAGCAGGAGGACAGGGACGACAGATACGCAGTATTTT. Encoded protein: CASRRTGTTDTQYF.